Following are 15 T cell receptor beta chains from one sample sequenced in a study of shared clonotypes between healthy human individuals. Assay used: immunoSEQ multiplex PCR; TCRdb lists only in-frame clones, some missing. The profile shows millions of clones, approximately 93% of them singletons. Specimen: naive CD4+ T cells from PBMCs. Stated subset: CD45RA+ positively selected. The receptor source for this set is a man between 18 and 35 years old in good health. Some clones in this sample may be carry-over from other donors' samples.

The CDR3 sequence is CASSDLGGSSYEQYF. The CDR3 coding sequence is TGCGCCAGCAGTGACCTAGGGGGCAGCTCCTACGAGCAGTACTTC. This chain joins TRBV5-1 and TRBJ2-7, with 7 bases matching TRBD1. The trim removed 5 bases at V and 0 bases at J, leaving 8 bases unmatched. Germline CDR1 SGHRS, CDR2 YFSETQ. The CDR3 has 15 amino acids.

This chain joins TRBV6-5 and TRBJ1-2; possible D gene TRBD1, 5 bases. The CDR3 contains 15 residues. Trimming left V 2 bases short and J 6 bases short, with 16 bases between. Per germline, CDR1 MNHEY and CDR2 SVGAGI. The CDR3 here is CASSYQLGTPHGYTF. The CDR3 DNA reads as TGTGCCAGCAGTTACCAGCTCGGGACCCCCCATGGCTACACCTTC.

This rearrangement joins TRBV5-4 to TRBJ1-1, with D maybe TRBD1 (6 bases). Germline V CDR1 and CDR2: SGHNT, YYREEE (reference sequence). Trimming took 4 bases from V and 1 from J, leaving 11 bases between them. This CDR3 region has 14 residues. The CDR3 sequence is CASSLDSQNTEAFF. The CDR3, as DNA: TGTGCCAGCAGCCTGGACAGTCAGAACACTGAAGCTTTCTTT. Full variable domain (remainder filled in from reference TRBV5-4 and TRBJ1-1): ETGVTQSPTHLIKTRGQQVTLRCSSQSGHNTVSWYQQALGQGPQFIFQYYREEENGRGNFPPRFSGLQFPNYSSELNVNALELDDSALYLCASSLDSQNTEAFFGQGTRLTVV.

The chain combines TRBV10-3 with TRBJ2-2; 11 bases are shared with TRBD1. Germline V gene lookup returns CDR1 ENHRY and CDR2 SYGVKD. The V gene end was trimmed by 3 bases and the J gene end by 6 bases; junction bases not matched to a gene: 18. CDR3 size: 20 residues. The CDR3 protein is CAISDGPIGQGALGAGELFF. For the CDR3, the DNA is TGTGCCATCAGTGATGGGCCCATTGGACAGGGGGCGCTTGGCGCCGGGGAGCTGTTTTTT.

This sequence joins TRBV28 and TRBJ1-5, with D unresolved. CDR1 is MDHEN, CDR2 SYDVKM, per germline. Between the trimmed V and J ends, which lost 7 bases and 9 bases, there was a span of 19 bases. The CDR3 contains 14 residues. For the CDR3, the DNA is TGTGCCAGCAAGGGCCCCGTGCAGTTTCGGCCCCAGCATTTT. Its protein product is CASKGPVQFRPQHF.

This sequence joins TRBV7-2 and TRBJ2-5; 9 nucleotides match TRBD2. CDR3 length: 16 amino acids. Germline lookup yields CDR1 SGHTA and CDR2 FQGNSA. V trimming: 1 base; J trimming: 4 bases; junction bases outside the gene matches: 7. The CDR3 nucleotides read TGTGCCAGCAGCTTAGGGTTTCTAGCGGGACGAGAGACCCAGTACTTC. Amino acids: CASSLGFLAGRETQYF.

The chain links TRBV5-1 to TRBJ2-3, with TRBD2 identical over 9 bases. Germline V lookup: CDR1 SGHRS, CDR2 YFSETQ. With V trimmed by 2 bases and J by 9 bases, 16 bases remained unmatched. The CDR3 consists of 17 residues. The DNA of the CDR3 is TGCGCCAGCAGCTTTAACTTAGCGGGAGTTGTTGGGGGCACGCAGTATTTT. Encoded protein: CASSFNLAGVVGGTQYF.

The CDR3 here is CASSLKGRGRPDTEAFF. The CDR3 nucleotides read TGTGCCAGCAGCTTGAAAGGCAGGGGGCGCCCGGACACTGAAGCTTTCTTT. The chain uses TRBV5-6 and TRBJ1-1, with 8 nucleotides matching TRBD1. The CDR3 runs to 17 residues. Germline CDR1 is SGHDT and CDR2 is YYEEEE. V was pared by 1 base and J by 3 bases, with 11 bases of the junction left unmatched.

The CDR3 sequence is CASSLQGTGANVLTF. The CDR3 DNA sequence: TGTGCCAGCAGCTTACAGGGGACTGGGGCCAACGTCCTGACTTTC. V and J are TRBV7-6 and TRBJ2-6, with D perhaps matching TRBD1 (6 bases). CDR3 length equals 15 residues. Germline assignment: CDR1 SGHVS and CDR2 FNYEAQ. V lost 2 bases, J lost 2 bases, and 7 bases lay in between.

This clone was counted once. The rearrangement links TRBV6-6 to TRBJ2-7, with TRBD2 identical over 9 bases. CDR3 length: 15 residues. J gave up 5 bases and V 1 base, and 6 bases lay outside the gene matches. CDR1 and CDR2 from the germline V gene are MNHNY and SVGAGI (reference sequence). The CDR3: CASSYLASGNHEQYF. DNA for the CDR3: TGTGCCAGCAGTTACTTGGCTAGCGGGAATCACGAGCAGTACTTC.

The chain's CDR3 is CASSPLSGSGDEQYF. CDR3 coding DNA: TGTGCCAGCAGCCCGCTTAGCGGGAGCGGCGACGAGCAGTACTTC. The chain carries TRBV7-9 and TRBJ2-7; 9 bases map to TRBD2. Per germline, CDR1 SEHNR and CDR2 FQNEAQ (reference sequence). The CDR3 is 15 amino acids. V dropped 5 bases and J dropped 5; count of bases not matched to a gene: 10.

This sequence joins TRBV9 and TRBJ2-3; D gene ambiguous. The CDR3 sequence is 13 residues long. Germline CDR1 is SGDLS and CDR2 is YYNGEE. Trimming removed 3 bases from V and 6 bases from J, with 11 bases in between. CDR3 nucleotides: TGTGCCAGCAGCGGCCCCTCCACCGATACGCAGTATTTT. The encoded protein is CASSGPSTDTQYF.

The genes are TRBV28 and TRBJ2-5; 11 bases fit TRBD2. CDR1 MDHEN and CDR2 SYDVKM come from the germline V gene. CDR3 length: 13 amino acids. Trimming removed 10 bases from V and 4 bases from J; junction bases left unmatched: 5. This CDR3 reads CATRLAGTETQYF. CDR3 sequence (DNA): TGTGCCACCCGACTAGCGGGAACAGAGACCCAGTACTTC.

The V call is TRBV5-1, the J call TRBJ2-5; perhaps D is TRBD1 or TRBD2 (6 bases each). V dropped 4 bases and J dropped 5 bases, with 21 bases sitting between them. This CDR3 is built from 16 residues. The germline V gene has CDR1 SGHRS and CDR2 YFSETQ. The CDR3 region has the DNA TGCGCCAGCAGCCCGACCCGGGGGCGGGTCAGGGAGACCCAGTACTTC. Translation gives CASSPTRGRVRETQYF. Complete variable domain (other parts from reference TRBV5-1 and TRBJ2-5): KAGVTQTPRYLIKTRGQQVTLSCSPISGHRSVSWYQQTPGQGLQFLFEYFSETQRNKGNFPGRFSGRQFSNSRSEMNVSTLELGDSALYLCASSPTRGRVRETQYFGPGTRLLVL.

The J gene is TRBJ2-3, the V gene TRBV2; TRBD2 aligns across 8 bases. This CDR3 region has 18 residues. J lost 1 base, V lost 6 bases, and 15 bases had no gene match. Germline V lookup: CDR1 SNHLY, CDR2 FYNNEI. This CDR3 is CASRWETSAQTGTDTQYF. DNA of the CDR3: TGTGCCAGCAGGTGGGAGACTAGCGCTCAAACCGGCACAGATACGCAGTATTTT.